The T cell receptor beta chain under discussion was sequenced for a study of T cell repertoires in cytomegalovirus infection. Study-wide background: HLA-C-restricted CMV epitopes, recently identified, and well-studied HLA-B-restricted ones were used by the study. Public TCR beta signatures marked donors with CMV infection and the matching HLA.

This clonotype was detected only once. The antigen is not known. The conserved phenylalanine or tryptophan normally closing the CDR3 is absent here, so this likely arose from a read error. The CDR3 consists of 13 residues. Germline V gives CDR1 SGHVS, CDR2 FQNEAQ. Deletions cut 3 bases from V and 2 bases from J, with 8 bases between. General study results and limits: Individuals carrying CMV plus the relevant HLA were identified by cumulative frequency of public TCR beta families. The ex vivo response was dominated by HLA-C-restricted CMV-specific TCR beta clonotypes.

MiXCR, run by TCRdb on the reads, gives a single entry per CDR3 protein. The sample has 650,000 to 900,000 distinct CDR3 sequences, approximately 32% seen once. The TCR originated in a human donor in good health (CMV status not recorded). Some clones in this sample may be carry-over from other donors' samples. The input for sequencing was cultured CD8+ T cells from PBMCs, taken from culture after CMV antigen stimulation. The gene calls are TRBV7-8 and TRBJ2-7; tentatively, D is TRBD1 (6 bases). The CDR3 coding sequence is TGTGCCAGCAGCTTGGACAGTACCTACGAGCAGTACTCC. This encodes CASSLDSTYEQYS.